Presented here are 32 T cell receptor beta chains from one specimen sequenced in a study of cytomegalovirus exposure and HLA in healthy donors. PCR used 60 Vbeta primers and 13 Jbeta primers. Repertoires were generated with immunoSEQ multiplex PCR, while TCRdb's copy carries only in-frame clones and drops some. The sample lists 120,000 to 150,000 clones; around 78% were seen once. The specimen was PBMCs. These receptor sequences come from a woman in her thirties or forties in good health and CMV-seropositive.

This clone was observed a handful of times. This chain uses TRBV5-6 with TRBJ2-2; 11 bases match TRBD2. The ends lost 4 bases at V and 7 bases at J; junction bases unmatched: 6. The V gene's germline CDR1 is SGHDT and CDR2 YYEEEE. There are 15 residues in the CDR3. This CDR3 reads CASSPGLAVYGELFF. The CDR3 coding sequence is TGTGCCAGCAGCCCGGGACTAGCGGTGTACGGGGAGCTGTTTTTT.

For this clone: At one end, the junction sequence differs from germline, possibly due to a read error. The chain recombines TRBV6-5 with TRBJ2-7; 7 bases fit TRBD1. This CDR3 contains 14 residues. CDR1 MNHEY and CDR2 SVGAGI come from the germline V gene. The CDR3, as DNA: TGTGCCAGCAGGTACTCGGACAGGACCTACGAGCAGTACTTC. Its translation is CASRYSDRTYEQYF.

The chain has TRBV6-5 and TRBJ2-7, with D tentatively TRBD1 (8 bases). Germline V gene lookup returns CDR1 MNHEY and CDR2 SVGAGI. V was pared by 5 bases and J by 5 bases, with 19 bases between. The CDR3 loop spans 15 amino acids. DNA for the CDR3: TGTGCCAGCAGTACAGGGGGGGAGGGCGGGAACGAGCAGTACTTC. It translates to CASSTGGEGGNEQYF.

This sequence joins TRBV19 and TRBJ1-5; no firm D call. Germline assignment: CDR1 LNHDA and CDR2 SQIVND (reference sequence). The length of the CDR3 is 16 residues. Trimming shortened V by 5 bases and J by 4 bases, and 18 bases separated the two germline ends. DNA for the CDR3: TGTGCCAGTAGTCCCCCCAACAGTTTCCCTAATCAGCCCCAGCATTTT. Amino acid sequence: CASSPPNSFPNQPQHF.

The V and J genes are TRBV29-1 and TRBJ1-5, with D possibly TRBD1 on 6 matching bases. V was pared by 4 bases and J by 1 base, with 8 bases between. The length of the CDR3 is 13 residues. Germline V gene sequence: CDR1 SQVTM, CDR2 ANQGSEA. This CDR3 is CSVAGQSNQPQHF. The CDR3 nucleotides read TGCAGCGTTGCAGGACAGAGCAATCAGCCCCAGCATTTT.

CDR3 in amino acids: CASSVLAGGSETQYF. CDR3 in DNA: TGTGCCAGCAGCGTACTAGCGGGAGGTTCGGAGACCCAGTACTTC. The chain carries TRBV2 and TRBJ2-5; 12 nucleotides agree with TRBD2. The CDR3 contains 15 residues. CDR1 is SNHLY, CDR2 FYNNEI, per germline. After removal of 6 bases from V and 5 bases from J, the junction contained 7 bases not matched to a gene.

This chain links TRBV27 with TRBJ1-2; tentatively, D is TRBD1 (6 bases). Germline CDR1 MNHEY, CDR2 SMNVEV (reference sequence). The CDR3 covers 14 residues. The V end was cut by 5 bases, the J end by 2 bases, with 12 bases between. As DNA, the CDR3 is TGTGCCAGCAGTGCAGAGGGGGGGAACTATGGCTACACCTTC. Translation gives CASSAEGGNYGYTF.

This chain uses TRBV2 with TRBJ2-1; 13 positions agree with TRBD2. The CDR3 totals 15 residues. V shed 7 bases, J shed 7 bases, and the junction held 7 bases outside the gene matches. Looked up from germline, CDR1 is SNHLY and CDR2 is FYNNEI. CDR3 residues: CASIGGLAGSNEQFF. For the CDR3, the DNA is TGTGCCAGCATCGGGGGACTAGCGGGATCAAATGAGCAGTTCTTC.

This chain uses TRBV6-1 with TRBJ1-2; D is perhaps TRBD1 (5 bases). V lost 1 base to trimming and J lost 4 bases, with 16 bases between them. In germline, CDR1 is MNHNS, CDR2 SASEGT. The CDR3 has 16 residues. In DNA, the CDR3 is TGTGCCAGCAGTGAAGGAGGAGGGACCAGCAGCTATGGCTACACCTTC. Its translation is CASSEGGGTSSYGYTF.

The V and J genes are TRBV20-1 and TRBJ1-2, with D possibly matching TRBD1 (6 bases). The CDR3 is 11 residues long. The germline V gene encodes CDR1 DFQATT and CDR2 SNEGSKA (reference sequence). The germline V and J ends were trimmed by 6 bases and 4 bases, with 9 bases remaining between them. The CDR3 is CSAQTGYGYTF. Written as DNA, the CDR3 is TGCAGTGCACAGACAGGCTATGGCTACACCTTC.

The V and J genes are TRBV4-1 and TRBJ2-7, with D tentatively TRBD2 (5 bases). Between the trimmed V and J ends, which lost 5 bases and 1 base, there was a span of 15 bases. The CDR3 is 15 amino acids. Germline values: CDR1 MGHRA, CDR2 YSYEKL. The CDR3 region has the DNA TGCGCCAGCAGCTCCTCGGAGGTCTTATCCTACGAGCAGTACTTC. Protein sequence: CASSSSEVLSYEQYF.

This CDR3 reads CATESAGSNEKLFF. The CDR3 region has the DNA TGTGCCACCGAATCGGCCGGGTCTAATGAAAAACTGTTTTTT. The chain joins TRBV28 to TRBJ1-4, with D uncertain. V dropped 10 bases and J dropped 3 bases, with 15 bases sitting between them. Looked up from germline, CDR1 is MDHEN and CDR2 is SYDVKM. There are 14 residues in the CDR3.

The chain joins TRBV5-1 to TRBJ2-2; D is perhaps TRBD1 (5 bases). Per the germline V gene, CDR1 is SGHRS and CDR2 is YFSETQ. V was trimmed by 4 bases and J by 6 bases, leaving 22 bases between them. The CDR3 runs to 17 residues. In nucleotides, the CDR3 is TGCGCCAGCAGCAGCTACCAGGGTGACGGTGTTGCCGGGGAGCTGTTTTTT. It yields the protein CASSSYQGDGVAGELFF.

The V gene is TRBV18, the J gene TRBJ1-5; D gene unclear. The V gene's germline CDR1 is KGHSH and CDR2 LQKENI. Trimming removed 4 bases from V and 0 bases from J, with 10 bases in between. The length of the CDR3 is 15 residues. The CDR3: CASSLLHDSNQPQHF. DNA of the CDR3: TGTGCCAGCTCACTATTACACGATAGCAATCAGCCCCAGCATTTT.

This chain links TRBV10-3 with TRBJ2-6, with TRBD2 matching over 14 bases. V was pared by 6 bases and J by 4 bases, with 8 bases of the junction left unmatched. Per the germline V gene, CDR1 is ENHRY and CDR2 is SYGVKD. The CDR3 contains 18 residues. The CDR3 spells CAIRPGLAGDSGANVLTF. CDR3 bases: TGTGCCATCAGGCCGGGACTAGCGGGAGATTCCGGGGCCAACGTCCTGACTTTC.

The genes are TRBV18 and TRBJ2-7; 7 bases agree with TRBD1. Losses at the gene ends were 3 bases for V and 2 bases for J; bases not matched to a gene: 4. The CDR3 loop spans 14 amino acids. Germline loops: CDR1 KGHSH, CDR2 LQKENI. The CDR3 here is CASSPGTDAYEQYF. In DNA form, the CDR3 reads TGTGCCAGCTCACCCGGGACAGACGCCTACGAGCAGTACTTC.

V gene TRBV5-8 combines with J gene TRBJ2-1, with D maybe TRBD2 (5 bases). CDR3 length equals 13 residues. Trimming took off 7 bases at V and 10 bases at J, with 18 bases between the two ends. Germline CDR1 SGHTS, CDR2 YDEGEE. For the CDR3, the DNA is TGTGCCAGCGCCCTTGACGGGAAGTCGGAGCAGTTCTTC. It translates to CASALDGKSEQFF.

V and J are TRBV6-1 and TRBJ2-2, with D perhaps matching TRBD2 (6 bases). Germline-derived CDR1 and CDR2 are MNHNS and SASEGT. Trimming shortened V by 8 bases and J by 6 bases, and 19 bases separated the two germline ends. The CDR3 covers 15 residues. The CDR3, as DNA: TGTGCCAGCGCGGCACTAGGAGGGAGAGCCGGGGAGCTGTTTTTT. Protein product: CASAALGGRAGELFF.

The gene calls are TRBV28 and TRBJ1-1; D unclear. CDR1 is MDHEN, CDR2 SYDVKM, per germline. The V and J ends lost 4 bases and 5 bases respectively, with 5 bases between them. The CDR3 length is 11 residues. The CDR3 DNA sequence: TGTGCCAGCAGTTCAAATACTGAAGCTTTCTTT. Its translation is CASSSNTEAFF.

This clone was counted a few times. The chain employs TRBV10-3 and TRBJ2-7, with TRBD1 matching over 9 bases. The V and J ends lost 4 bases and 0 bases, in that order; junction bases with no gene match: 4. CDR3 length: 15 amino acids. Germline lookup yields CDR1 ENHRY and CDR2 SYGVKD. This chain's CDR3 is CAISVDRGPSYEQYF. DNA of the CDR3: TGTGCCATCAGTGTGGACAGGGGCCCCTCCTACGAGCAGTACTTC.

The rearrangement links TRBV27 to TRBJ2-7; the match to TRBD2 covers 9 bases. The germline V gene has CDR1 MNHEY and CDR2 SMNVEV (reference sequence). The ends lost 0 bases at V and 7 bases at J; junction bases unmatched: 13. The CDR3 loop spans 17 amino acids. This CDR3 is CASSLSQVAGVLREQYF. DNA for the CDR3: TGTGCCAGCAGTTTATCGCAAGTAGCGGGAGTTCTTAGAGAGCAGTACTTC.

This sequence joins TRBV9 and TRBJ2-1, with no clear D. Trimming cost V 3 bases and J 0 bases, with 4 bases left between them. Germline lookup yields CDR1 SGDLS and CDR2 YYNGEE. The CDR3 consists of 13 residues. As DNA, the CDR3 is TGTGCCAGCAGCGGCGGCTCCTACAATGAGCAGTTCTTC. Protein sequence: CASSGGSYNEQFF.

The genes are TRBV12-5 and TRBJ2-1; tentative D call: TRBD2 (5 bases). The germline gives CDR1 LGHNT, CDR2 FRNRAP. Deletions cut 6 bases from V and 5 bases from J, with 14 bases between. The CDR3 runs to 14 residues. The CDR3 reads CASGLGIDHNEQFF. The CDR3 DNA sequence: TGTGCTAGTGGCCTCGGGATAGACCACAATGAGCAGTTCTTC.

The chain has TRBV5-4 and TRBJ1-2; weak D call: TRBD1 (6 bases). V was cut by 4 bases and J by 8 bases, with 12 bases left in between. This CDR3 has 12 amino acids. Germline V gene data show CDR1 as SGHNT and CDR2 as YYREEE (reference sequence). The CDR3 DNA reads as TGTGCCAGCAGCCAGGACAGCCTCGGCTACACCTTC. Residues: CASSQDSLGYTF.

Here the CDR3 reads CASSEEAGTGAYEQYF. DNA of the CDR3: TGTGCCAGCAGTGAGGAAGCCGGGACAGGGGCCTACGAGCAGTACTTC. The V and J genes are TRBV6-1 and TRBJ2-7; 10 nucleotides agree with TRBD1. Germline trimming cut 3 bases from V and 2 bases from J; bases unmatched to any gene: 7. Germline V gene data show CDR1 as MNHNS and CDR2 as SASEGT. CDR3 length: 16 amino acids.

The CDR3 loop reads CASRGGTSKSYEQFF. CDR3 nucleotides: TGTGCCAGCAGAGGCGGGACTAGTAAATCCTATGAGCAGTTCTTC. The chain links TRBV2 to TRBJ2-1; 8 bases are a match to TRBD2. The length of the CDR3 is 15 residues. Unmatched junction bases numbered 12, after V lost 6 bases and J lost 8 bases. From germline, CDR1 is SNHLY and CDR2 FYNNEI. Full variable domain (missing parts from reference TRBV2 and TRBJ2-1): EPEVTQTPSHQVTQMGQEVILRCVPISNHLYFYWYRQILGQKVEFLVSFYNNEISEKSEIFDDQFSVERPDGSNFTLKIRSTKLEDSAMYFCASRGGTSKSYEQFFGPGTRLTVL.

This rearrangement joins TRBV19 to TRBJ2-3, with D maybe TRBD1 (6 bases). The CDR3 loop spans 14 amino acids. The ends were cut back, 7 bases at V and 6 bases at J, with 17 bases in the middle. Per germline, CDR1 LNHDA and CDR2 SQIVND (reference sequence). CDR3 residues: CASTGQGHADTQYF. The CDR3 DNA is TGTGCCAGTACGGGCCAGGGGCACGCTGATACGCAGTATTTT.

The chain is built from TRBV6-5 and TRBJ2-7; TRBD2 might be the D (5 bases). The V end was cut by 1 base, the J end by 6 bases, with 16 bases between. The CDR3 is 15 residues long. Per the germline V gene, CDR1 is MNHEY and CDR2 is SVGAGI. The CDR3 sequence is CASSYWSGRPLEQYF. CDR3 bases: TGTGCCAGCAGTTACTGGAGCGGAAGACCTCTCGAGCAGTACTTC.

This clone was seen more than once but under ten times. The V gene is TRBV19, the J gene TRBJ1-1; D not certain. V lost 4 bases to trimming and J lost 5 bases, with 11 bases between them. This CDR3 has 13 residues. From germline, CDR1 is LNHDA and CDR2 SQIVND (reference sequence). CDR3 DNA sequence: TGTGCCAGTAGTAACGAGGGTAGGACTGAAGCTTTCTTT. This codes for CASSNEGRTEAFF.

The chain uses TRBV27 and TRBJ2-7; 8 nucleotides align to TRBD1. The CDR3 runs 14 residues. With 3 bases clipped from V and 2 bases from J, the junction kept 3 bases outside the gene matches. Germline V gene sequence: CDR1 MNHEY, CDR2 SMNVEV (reference sequence). Here the CDR3 reads CASSFAGGPYEQYF. In DNA, the CDR3 is TGTGCCAGCAGTTTCGCAGGGGGCCCCTACGAGCAGTACTTC.

The V gene is TRBV5-1, the J gene TRBJ2-7, with 8 bases identical to TRBD1. V shed 4 bases and J 3 bases; nucleotides not matched to a gene: 9. CDR3 size: 15 residues. Germline CDR1 reads SGHRS; CDR2 reads YFSETQ. As DNA, the CDR3 is TGCGCCAGCAGCCCCCTCGGACAGGGATACTACGAGCAGTACTTC. It codes for CASSPLGQGYYEQYF.

The V gene is TRBV27, the J gene TRBJ2-7; TRBD2 agrees at 7 bases. Trimming cost V 6 bases and J 5 bases; bases outside gene matches: 13. The CDR3 spans 15 residues. The germline CDR1 and CDR2 sequences are MNHEY and SMNVEV (reference sequence). CDR3 sequence: CASSVSGGGFHEQYF. The CDR3 nucleotides are TGTGCCAGCAGCGTTAGCGGCGGGGGTTTCCACGAGCAGTACTTC.